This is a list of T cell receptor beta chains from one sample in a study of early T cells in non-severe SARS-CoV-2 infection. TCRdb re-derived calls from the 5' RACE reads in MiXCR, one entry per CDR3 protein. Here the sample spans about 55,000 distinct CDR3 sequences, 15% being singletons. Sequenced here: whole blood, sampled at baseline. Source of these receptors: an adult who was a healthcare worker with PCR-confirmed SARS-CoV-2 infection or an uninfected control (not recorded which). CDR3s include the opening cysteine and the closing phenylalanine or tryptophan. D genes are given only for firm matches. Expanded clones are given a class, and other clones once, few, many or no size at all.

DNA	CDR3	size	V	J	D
TGTGCCAGCAGTTTAGTGGCGGGTTCCCACAATGAGCAGTTCTTC	CASSLVAGSHNEQFF	few	TRBV12-3/TRBV12-4	TRBJ2-1	-
TGTGCCAGCAGCCAGGGGGACTCTGGGGCCAACGTCCTGACTTTC	CASSQGDSGANVLTF	few	TRBV7-8	TRBJ2-6	TRBD1
TGTGCCAGCAGCTTCTCAGGCGGGAACTACAATGAGCAGTTCTTC	CASSFSGGNYNEQFF	few	TRBV7-6	TRBJ2-1	-
TGTGCCAGCAGTTTGGTCGGGCCCAACACTGAAGCTTTCTTT	CASSLVGPNTEAFF	few	TRBV27	TRBJ1-1	-
TGCGCCAGCAGCTTGGTCTCGGGCCGCTTCTCCTACGAGCAGTACTTC	CASSLVSGRFSYEQYF	-	TRBV5-1	TRBJ2-7	-
TGTGCCACCAGCAGAGATAAAGGGTACACCGGGGAGCTGTTTTTT	CATSRDKGYTGELFF	-	TRBV15	TRBJ2-2	-
TGTGCCAGCAGCTCTTCCCCTTGGACTAGCGGGGGGAGCTCCTACGAGCAGTACTTC	CASSSSPWTSGGSSYEQYF	once	TRBV7-2	TRBJ2-7	TRBD2
TGTGCCAGCAGTTCTCAGACACGCGCTAGCACAGATACGCAGTATTTT	CASSSQTRASTDTQYF	few	TRBV28	TRBJ2-3	-
TGTGCCATCGGTTCGAAAAATGCGAACACCGGGGAGCTGTTTTTT	CAIGSKNANTGELFF	-	TRBV10-3	TRBJ2-2	-
TGTGCCAGCAGCTTAGGGGTCGGTGAAGCTTTCTTT	CASSLGVGEAFF	many	TRBV11-2	TRBJ1-1	-
TGTGCCAGTAGTATCCTCTTCCGACAGGGAGGCAATGAAAAACTGTTTTTT	CASSILFRQGGNEKLFF	-	TRBV19	TRBJ1-4	TRBD1
TGTGCCAGCACAGACCGAGTATCCTACGAGCAGTACTTC	CASTDRVSYEQYF	-	TRBV25-1	TRBJ2-7	-
TGTGCCAGCAGCCTCCAGATCACCGGGGAGCTGTTTTTT	CASSLQITGELFF	-	TRBV14	TRBJ2-2	-
TGTGCCAGCAGAATCCTCGGACAGGCCACCTCTGGAAACACCATATATTTT	CASRILGQATSGNTIYF	few	TRBV2	TRBJ1-3	TRBD1
TGTGCCAGCAGCCCCCCCCTCATCTCCTCTGGGGCCAACGTCCTGACTTTC	CASSPPLISSGANVLTF	many	TRBV3-1	TRBJ2-6	-
TGTGCCAGCAGCTTGTACGACATAGATGGCTACACCTTC	CASSLYDIDGYTF	many	TRBV5-4	TRBJ1-2	-
TGTGCCAGCAGCCCCCGGGTAGGGGGGGTCGGGGAGCTGTTTTTT	CASSPRVGGVGELFF	-	TRBV5-4	TRBJ2-2	-